The present T cell receptor beta chain was sequenced within a study of cytomegalovirus exposure and HLA in healthy donors. Study overall: Prior work identified 120 million or so unique TCR beta sequences in some 200 million T cells.

The PCR made use of 60 Vbeta and 13 Jbeta primers. Data came from immunoSEQ multiplex PCR; TCRdb stores just in-frame clones and leaves some out. Of about 190,000 clones listed, more than 65% are singletons. Regarding the study as a whole: TCR association rates varied by HLA locus in a later analysis, with DRB1 highest and HLA-C lowest.

V lost 0 bases to trimming and J lost 8 bases; unmatched junction nucleotides: 18. The germline V gene encodes CDR1 WNHNN and CDR2 SYGVQD (reference sequence). The CDR3 is 18 residues long. A remark on this clone: Its specificity is not known.

The TCR sequence derives from a young woman in good health and CMV-seropositive. This rearrangement joins TRBV10-1 to TRBJ1-2, with TRBD1 matching 7 bases. What was sequenced was PBMCs. The CDR3 DNA follows: TGCGCCAGCAGTGAGTCGATGCTCGGACAGGCCCCCTCGAGCGGCTACACCTTC. It codes for CASSESMLGQAPSSGYTF.